The 21 T cell receptor beta chains presented below share a single source sample, sequenced in a study of shared clonotypes between healthy human individuals (dated by TCRdb to 2019 to 2021). Library creation used the immunoSEQ multiplex PCR assay. In TCRdb, the immuneACCESS table is reduced to in-frame sequences with V and J assigned. These tables do not hold every clone; where another copy was compared, an unresolved V gene accounts for under half, and the others remain unexplained. The sample table records 950,000 to 1,100,000 clones; about three quarters of these occur just once. The ten largest account for approximately 1.3% of the sample. Material: memory CD4+ T cells sorted from blood. The sample's cell subset or site label is to be understood as: CD45RA-negative fraction. These receptors were obtained from a man aged 18 to 29 in good health.

This chain links TRBV6-1 with TRBJ2-1; D unclear. The CDR3 sequence is 13 residues long. V lost 8 bases, J lost 5 bases, and 13 bases lay in between. Germline CDR1 reads MNHNS; CDR2 reads SASEGT. DNA of the CDR3: TGTGCCAGCTCCCTCCGGGTAAACAATGAGCAGTTCTTC. Protein sequence: CASSLRVNNEQFF.

V and J are TRBV5-1 and TRBJ1-4; TRBD1 aligns across 9 bases. After removal of 2 bases from V and 6 bases from J, the junction contained 11 bases not matched to a gene. The germline V gene encodes CDR1 SGHRS and CDR2 YFSETQ. This CDR3 comprises 17 residues. The CDR3 DNA is TGCGCCAGCAGCTTAGGGACAGGGAGAATGGGCGATGAAAAACTGTTTTTT. Protein sequence: CASSLGTGRMGDEKLFF. Looking up the rest from reference TRBV5-1 and TRBJ1-4 gives the full variable domain: KAGVTQTPRYLIKTRGQQVTLSCSPISGHRSVSWYQQTPGQGLQFLFEYFSETQRNKGNFPGRFSGRQFSNSRSEMNVSTLELGDSALYLCASSLGTGRMGDEKLFFGSGTQLSVL.

The chain couples TRBV5-1 to TRBJ1-4; 7 bases are a match to TRBD1. V was clipped by 4 bases and J by 2 bases; unmatched bases: 8. Germline V gene lookup returns CDR1 SGHRS and CDR2 YFSETQ. The CDR3 is 16 residues long. The CDR3 region is CASSPGTEKTNEKLFF. CDR3 bases: TGCGCCAGCAGCCCCGGGACAGAAAAGACTAATGAAAAACTGTTTTTT.

This clone occurred a few times. The V gene is TRBV19, the J gene TRBJ2-5; weak D call: TRBD2 (6 bases). CDR1 is LNHDA and CDR2 is SQIVND in the germline V gene (reference sequence). This CDR3 spans 16 amino acids. V lost 3 bases and J 0 bases, leaving 14 bases between the germline ends. The CDR3 loop is CASSMGGNMYQETQYF. The CDR3 DNA reads TGTGCCAGTAGTATGGGGGGAAACATGTACCAAGAGACCCAGTACTTC.

The chain has TRBV13 and TRBJ1-5; a possible D gene is TRBD1 (6 bases). The germline V gene has CDR1 PRHDT and CDR2 FYEKMQ (reference sequence). Trimming removed 2 bases at V and 7 bases at J, with 6 bases between. The CDR3 extends over 12 amino acids. This CDR3 reads CASSLTGQPQHF. CDR3 DNA sequence: TGTGCCAGCAGCTTAACAGGGCAGCCCCAGCATTTT. The full variable domain, completed using reference TRBV13 and TRBJ1-5, is AAGVIQSPRHLIKEKRETATLKCYPIPRHDTVYWYQQGPGQDPQFLISFYEKMQSDKGSIPDRFSAQQFSDYHSELNMSSLELGDSALYFCASSLTGQPQHFGDGTRLSIL.

The genes are TRBV7-2 and TRBJ2-7, with 10 nucleotides matching TRBD2. Trimming took 3 bases from V and 6 from J; bases not matched to a gene: 11. CDR1 is SGHTA, CDR2 FQGNSA, per germline. The CDR3 extends over 16 amino acids. This CDR3 reads CASSLRLAGAVGEQYF. CDR3 sequence (DNA): TGTGCCAGCAGCTTGCGGCTAGCGGGAGCGGTGGGCGAGCAGTACTTC.

The chain employs TRBV27 and TRBJ1-1; D may be TRBD1 (6 bases). Germline values: CDR1 MNHEY, CDR2 SMNVEV (reference sequence). This CDR3 has 16 amino acids. V dropped 10 bases and J dropped 5 bases, with 26 bases sitting between them. This CDR3 reads CATRTSRGGRWTEAFF. The CDR3 nucleotides are TGTGCCACCAGGACCTCGAGGGGGGGGCGGTGGACTGAAGCTTTCTTT.

The J gene is TRBJ1-3, the V gene TRBV4-3; the D is unclear. The CDR3 is 17 residues long. Germline V gives CDR1 LGHNA, CDR2 YSLEER. Trimming removed 0 bases from V and 0 bases from J, with 12 bases in between. The CDR3 loop reads CASSQDPGQSSGNTIYF. In DNA, the CDR3 is TGCGCCAGCAGCCAAGATCCGGGCCAGTCCTCTGGAAACACCATATATTTT.

The chain has TRBV10-2 and TRBJ1-1; D uncertain. Trimming shortened V by 7 bases and J by 7 bases, and 13 bases separated the two germline ends. CDR3 length: 12 amino acids. The germline V gene encodes CDR1 WSHSY and CDR2 SAAADI. The CDR3 region is CASTNRVGEAFF. The CDR3 DNA sequence: TGCGCCAGCACCAACAGAGTTGGTGAAGCTTTCTTT.

CDR3 bases: TGTGCTAGTGGTTCGGGGACAGGGTCACCCCTCCACTTT. Residues: CASGSGTGSPLHF. V gene TRBV12-5 combines with J gene TRBJ1-6; TRBD1 matches at 9 bases. CDR1 and CDR2 from the germline V gene are LGHNT and FRNRAP. The CDR3 length is 13 residues. V gave up 4 bases and J gave up 10 bases; unmatched junction bases: 2.

As concerns this clone: Since a much larger clone is just one base distant, this may be a read error. Within the sample, other DNA sequences also encode this same CDR3. The chain recombines TRBV9 with TRBJ1-1; tentative D call: TRBD1 (5 bases). Germline CDR1 is SGDLS and CDR2 is YYNGEE. The CDR3 contains 13 residues. V was trimmed by 4 bases and J by 0 bases, leaving 7 bases between them. In DNA form, the CDR3 reads TGTGCCAGCAGCCAGGGACTGAACACTGAAGCTTTCTTT. Protein: CASSQGLNTEAFF. The complete variable domain, with remaining parts taken from reference TRBV9 and TRBJ1-1, reads DSGVTQTPKHLITATGQRVTLRCSPRSGDLSVYWYQQSLDQGLQFLIQYYNGEERAKGNILERFSAQQFPDLHSELNLSSLELGDSALYFCASSQGLNTEAFFGQGTRLTVV.

As regards this clone: Within the sample, other DNA sequences also encode this same CDR3. The chain carries TRBV6-5 and TRBJ2-7, with D hard to call. V was shortened by 7 bases and J by 4 bases, with 8 bases between the two germline ends. CDR3 size: 11 residues. Germline CDR1 MNHEY, CDR2 SVGAGI. CDR3 nucleotides: TGTGCCAGCACCAACGGGTACGAGCAGTACTTC. Translation: CASTNGYEQYF.

The chain couples TRBV9 to TRBJ1-3, with 7 positions matching TRBD1. Per the germline V gene, CDR1 is SGDLS and CDR2 is YYNGEE. The V and J ends lost 0 bases and 6 bases, in that order; junction bases with no gene match: 9. CDR3 size: 16 residues. CDR3 loop: CASSVGVVQGENTIYF. The CDR3, as DNA: TGTGCCAGCAGCGTAGGAGTGGTGCAGGGGGAAAACACCATATATTTT.

This clone came up a few times. A much larger clone differs from this one at a single base, so this may be a read error. This chain uses TRBV18 with TRBJ1-1, with 7 bases identical to TRBD1. CDR1 and CDR2 from the germline V gene are KGHSH and LQKENI. The ends lost 4 bases at V and 0 bases at J; junction bases unmatched: 2. The CDR3 has 14 amino acids. CDR3 coding DNA: TGTGCCAGCTCACAGGGACAGTTGAACACTGAAGCTTTCTTT. This codes for CASSQGQLNTEAFF.

The chain links TRBV19 to TRBJ2-1, with 10 bases fitting TRBD2. The CDR3 loop spans 17 amino acids. The germline V gene encodes CDR1 LNHDA and CDR2 SQIVND (reference sequence). V trimming: 4 bases; J trimming: 5 bases; junction bases outside the gene matches: 11. As DNA, the CDR3 is TGTGCCAGTAGTACACCCGGAGCGGGAGGGCTCGACAATGAGCAGTTCTTC. Encoded protein: CASSTPGAGGLDNEQFF.

This sequence joins TRBV30 and TRBJ2-3; the D is unclear. The CDR3 is made up of 15 amino acids. Trimming took 2 bases from V and 0 from J, leaving 12 bases between them. Germline V gene data show CDR1 as GTSNPN and CDR2 as SVGIG (reference sequence). CDR3 loop: CAWSSGDASTDTQYF. CDR3 coding DNA: TGTGCCTGGAGTAGTGGCGACGCTAGCACAGATACGCAGTATTTT.

This clone was detected a few times. V usage is TRBV15 and J usage is TRBJ2-7, with a possible D match to TRBD1 (5 bases). The germline V gene has CDR1 LNHNV and CDR2 YYDKDF (reference sequence). The CDR3 spans 14 residues. V shed 3 bases and J shed 5 bases, with 14 bases lying between them. The CDR3 sequence: CATSSGQGFNEQYF. Written as DNA, the CDR3 is TGTGCCACCAGCAGTGGCCAGGGTTTCAACGAGCAGTACTTC.

This chain joins TRBV7-9 and TRBJ2-7; 8 bases agree with TRBD2. Germline lookup yields CDR1 SEHNR and CDR2 FQNEAQ (reference sequence). This CDR3 comprises 13 residues. V shed 4 bases and J 3 bases; nucleotides not matched to a gene: 2. CDR3 DNA sequence: TGTGCCAGCAGCTCGGGGGGGAACTACGAGCAGTACTTC. Translation: CASSSGGNYEQYF.

On this clone itself: This sample includes further DNA sequences coding for the same CDR3. The CDR3 coding sequence is TGTGCCAGCTCACCAGGGGGGACCTCCTACGAGCAGTACTTC. This gives the protein CASSPGGTSYEQYF. The chain recombines TRBV18 with TRBJ2-7; the D gene is possibly TRBD2 (6 bases). Trimming shortened V by 2 bases and J by 0 bases, and 8 bases separated the two germline ends. The CDR3 contains 14 residues. CDR1 and CDR2 from the germline V gene are KGHSH and LQKENI.

V usage is TRBV29-1 and J usage is TRBJ1-1, with 10 bases matching TRBD1. J gave up 4 bases and V 5 bases, and 7 bases lay outside the gene matches. The CDR3 contains 14 residues. CDR1 and CDR2 (germline): SQVTM, ANQGSEA. In DNA, the CDR3 is TGCAGCGTTCAAATGGACAGGGGGGGCACTGAAGCTTTCTTT. Its protein is CSVQMDRGGTEAFF.

The chain employs TRBV7-2 and TRBJ2-5, with 7 bases identical to TRBD1. The CDR3 is 16 amino acids. From germline, CDR1 is SGHTA and CDR2 FQGNSA. The V gene end was trimmed by 6 bases and the J gene end by 2 bases; junction bases not matched to a gene: 12. The CDR3 region is CASSPGPRGQQETQYF. CDR3 sequence (DNA): TGTGCCAGCAGTCCCGGTCCCCGGGGACAGCAAGAGACCCAGTACTTC.